The 26 T cell receptor beta chains given below trace back to one sample, sequenced in a study of Ad26.COV2.S vaccination and SARS-CoV-2 variants. Data came from immunoSEQ multiplex PCR; TCRdb stores just in-frame clones and leaves some out. The sample shows more than 300,000 clones, about 86% of them seen only once. The sample's treatment: over 15 received Ad26.COV2.S at low or high dose, single or two shots; a few received placebo; per-sample allocation not given. Collection of samples fell on day 63 after the first vaccine or placebo injection. The source material was peripheral blood, sampled in a trial of Ad26.COV2.S vaccine versus placebo. The receptors derive from a person between 18 and 59 years old who received the Ad26.COV2.S COVID-19 vaccine or a placebo.

The rearrangement uses TRBV19 and TRBJ1-1, with a tentative D call TRBD1 (5 bases). V shed 10 bases and J shed 1 base, with 16 bases lying between them. Per germline, CDR1 LNHDA and CDR2 SQIVND (reference sequence). The CDR3 length is 14 residues. In DNA form, the CDR3 reads TGTGCCACCAGACACGGGACGGCGAACACTGAAGCTTTCTTT. It specifies CATRHGTANTEAFF.

The chain combines TRBV18 with TRBJ2-1, with D perhaps matching TRBD1 (6 bases). The CDR3 length is 17 residues. Germline V gene lookup returns CDR1 KGHSH and CDR2 LQKENI. With 0 bases removed from V and 3 bases from J, the gap between germline ends came to 15 bases. The CDR3: CASSPPLRGTHYNEQFF. The DNA for the CDR3 is TGTGCCAGCTCACCACCTTTACGTGGGACACACTACAATGAGCAGTTCTTC.

CDR3 amino acids: CASSRQALESYGYTF. CDR3 coding DNA: TGTGCCAGTAGTCGACAGGCCTTGGAAAGTTATGGCTACACCTTC. The chain recombines TRBV19 with TRBJ1-2, with D perhaps matching TRBD1 (6 bases). The germline CDR1 and CDR2 sequences are LNHDA and SQIVND (reference sequence). The germline V and J ends were trimmed by 5 bases and 5 bases, with 18 bases remaining between them. The CDR3 sequence is 15 residues long.

This clone showed up just a few times. The V call is TRBV5-1, the J call TRBJ2-4; 7 bases map to TRBD1. The ends lost 4 bases at V and 5 bases at J; junction bases unmatched: 6. This CDR3 is built from 14 residues. Germline values: CDR1 SGHRS, CDR2 YFSETQ. The CDR3 DNA follows: TGCGCCAGCAGCCTCGGGACAGTGGAAAACATTCAGTACTTC. Amino acids: CASSLGTVENIQYF.

This clone was counted only a few times. The V and J genes are TRBV6-6 and TRBJ1-1; D unresolved. There are 12 residues in the CDR3. The germline V gene has CDR1 MNHNY and CDR2 SVGAGI (reference sequence). V lost 4 bases and J 1 base, leaving 4 bases between the germline ends. CDR3 DNA sequence: TGTGCCAGCAGTTGGGGGAACACTGAAGCTTTCTTT. Protein sequence: CASSWGNTEAFF.

V usage is TRBV18 and J usage is TRBJ1-3, with 10 positions matching TRBD1. Germline V gives CDR1 KGHSH, CDR2 LQKENI. Unmatched junction bases numbered 11, after V lost 4 bases and J lost 2 bases. The length of the CDR3 is 18 residues. CDR3 protein: CASSHRGTGDGAGNTIYF. DNA for the CDR3: TGTGCCAGCTCACACCGGGGGACAGGGGATGGAGCTGGAAACACCATATATTTT.

This clone was counted between two and nine times. The chain combines TRBV12-5 with TRBJ2-2, with 13 bases aligning to TRBD2. Germline CDR1 reads LGHNT; CDR2 reads FRNRAP. The CDR3 runs 18 residues. J lost 8 bases, V lost 2 bases, and 11 bases had no gene match. The CDR3 is CASGLPHGLAGVLGELFF. The CDR3 DNA reads as TGTGCTAGTGGTTTGCCCCATGGACTAGCGGGGGTTTTGGGGGAGCTGTTTTTT.

The J gene is TRBJ1-6, the V gene TRBV5-5, with D possibly being TRBD1 (6 bases). Deletions cut 1 base from V and 9 bases from J, with 11 bases between. CDR1 is SGHKS and CDR2 is YYEKEE in the germline V gene (reference sequence). The CDR3 spans 14 residues. The CDR3 sequence: CASSLLDRGSPLHF. CDR3 DNA sequence: TGTGCCAGCAGCTTGCTGGACAGAGGTTCACCCCTCCACTTT.

The J gene is TRBJ1-5, the V gene TRBV25-1; D is undetermined. The CDR3 extends over 13 amino acids. Germline values: CDR1 MGHDK, CDR2 SYGVNS. V was cut by 8 bases and J by 0 bases, with 8 bases left in between. In DNA form, the CDR3 reads TGTGCCAGCTCTACTAATAGCAATCAGCCCCAGCATTTT. It yields the protein CASSTNSNQPQHF.

This chain links TRBV6-5 with TRBJ2-5; D uncertain. Trimming shortened V by 0 bases and J by 1 base, and 6 bases separated the two germline ends. CDR1 MNHEY and CDR2 SVGAGI come from the germline V gene. This CDR3 contains 14 residues. CDR3 amino acids: CASSYSILQETQYF. CDR3 nucleotide sequence: TGTGCCAGCAGTTACTCGATTCTCCAAGAGACCCAGTACTTC.

The V gene is TRBV15, the J gene TRBJ2-5; perhaps TRBD2 as D (5 bases). The CDR3 has 14 amino acids. V was cut by 2 bases and J by 4 bases, with 11 bases left in between. Germline V gene lookup returns CDR1 LNHNV and CDR2 YYDKDF (reference sequence). CDR3 amino acids: CATSRRSGGETQYF. The CDR3 bases are TGTGCCACCAGCAGAAGGAGCGGAGGAGAGACCCAGTACTTC. Combining the CDR3 with reference TRBV15 and TRBJ2-5 gives the whole variable domain DAMVIQNPRYQVTQFGKPVTLSCSQTLNHNVMYWYQQKSSQAPKLLFHYYDKDFNNEADTPDNFQSRRPNTSFCFLDIRSPGLGDTAMYLCATSRRSGGETQYFGPGTRLLVL.

This clone was picked up a small number of times. The chain uses TRBV5-1 and TRBJ2-5; D unclear. This CDR3 has 11 amino acids. Germline V CDR1 and CDR2: SGHRS, YFSETQ. V lost 4 bases and J 0 bases, leaving 1 base between the germline ends. For the CDR3, the DNA is TGCGCCAGCAGCAACCAAGAGACCCAGTACTTC. It encodes CASSNQETQYF.

CDR3: CAISESQGHYGYTF. The CDR3 nucleotides are TGTGCCATCAGTGAGTCTCAGGGGCACTATGGCTACACCTTC. The rearrangement joins TRBV10-3 to TRBJ1-2; D might be TRBD1 (6 bases). The ends were cut back, 0 bases at V and 3 bases at J, with 8 bases in the middle. Germline loops: CDR1 ENHRY, CDR2 SYGVKD. The CDR3 is 14 residues long.

This chain uses TRBV19 with TRBJ1-2, with 10 bases aligning to TRBD1. Germline CDR1 and CDR2: LNHDA and SQIVND (reference sequence). The V and J ends lost 6 bases and 3 bases, in that order; junction bases with no gene match: 10. The CDR3 extends over 16 amino acids. CDR3 in DNA: TGTGCCAGTAGACCGTTCACCGGGACAGGGGACTATGGCTACACCTTC. The encoded protein is CASRPFTGTGDYGYTF.

The chain couples TRBV19 to TRBJ2-2; D is possibly TRBD1 or TRBD2 (6 bases each). The CDR3 spans 13 residues. Germline-derived CDR1 and CDR2 are LNHDA and SQIVND (reference sequence). V lost 3 bases and J lost 8, with 10 bases in between. The chain's CDR3 is CASSIRGTGELFF. The CDR3 DNA sequence: TGTGCCAGTAGTATTAGGGGGACTGGGGAGCTGTTTTTT.

This clone was seen only once. This chain connects TRBV5-4 to TRBJ1-1; tentatively, D is TRBD1 (5 bases). The germline V gene has CDR1 SGHNT and CDR2 YYREEE (reference sequence). This CDR3 region has 14 residues. Trimming removed 2 bases from V and 3 bases from J, with 11 bases in between. CDR3 residues: CASSFRDGHTEAFF. The CDR3 bases are TGTGCCAGCAGCTTCCGGGACGGCCACACTGAAGCTTTCTTT.

The chain joins TRBV30 to TRBJ1-1, with a possible D match to TRBD1 (6 bases). This CDR3 has 15 amino acids. Germline V gene lookup returns CDR1 GTSNPN and CDR2 SVGIG (reference sequence). Trimming removed 3 bases at V and 0 bases at J, with 14 bases between. CDR3 region: CAWRLQGVLNTEAFF. The CDR3 coding sequence is TGTGCCTGGAGGCTACAGGGAGTGCTGAACACTGAAGCTTTCTTT.

The chain employs TRBV3-1 (or the pseudogene TRBV3-2) and TRBJ2-2, with D possibly TRBD1 on 6 matching bases. V was cut by 4 bases and J by 0 bases, with 15 bases left in between. Germline V gene sequence: CDR1 LGHDT, CDR2 YNNKEL (reference sequence). The CDR3 runs 17 residues. This CDR3 is CASSRRMTGANTGELFF. As DNA, the CDR3 is TGTGCCAGCAGCCGCCGAATGACAGGTGCGAACACCGGGGAGCTGTTTTTT.

The chain couples TRBV11-2 to TRBJ1-4, with 7 bases that match TRBD1. From germline, CDR1 is SGHAT and CDR2 FQNNGV. J lost 4 bases, V lost 6 bases, and 8 bases had no gene match. The length of the CDR3 is 15 residues. In DNA, the CDR3 is TGTGCCAGCAGATTAACCGGGACAGTTAATGAAAAACTGTTTTTT. It specifies CASRLTGTVNEKLFF.

V is TRBV7-8 and J is TRBJ2-2, with D tentatively TRBD2 (6 bases). Germline-derived CDR1 and CDR2 are SGHVS and FQNEAQ. V lost 3 bases and J 7 bases, leaving 12 bases between the germline ends. This CDR3 is built from 14 residues. Written as DNA, the CDR3 is TGTGCCAGCAGCTTCACCGGGGGATTCGGGGAGCTGTTTTTT. This codes for CASSFTGGFGELFF.

The rearrangement uses TRBV23-1 and TRBJ2-3, with unresolved D. TRBV23-1 is an open reading frame whose function is uncertain. This CDR3 contains 14 residues. Trimming pared 8 bases from V and 1 base from J, leaving 13 bases between. The CDR3 nucleotides read TGCGCCAGCGGACGGATCCGCGGCACAGATACGCAGTATTTT. Protein: CASGRIRGTDTQYF.

The chain uses TRBV5-1 and TRBJ2-5; possible D gene TRBD2, 6 bases. Germline assignment: CDR1 SGHRS and CDR2 YFSETQ. Deletions cut 3 bases from V and 3 bases from J, with 6 bases between. This CDR3 has 12 residues. The CDR3 reads CASSSGEETQYF. In nucleotides, the CDR3 is TGCGCCAGCAGCTCGGGAGAAGAGACCCAGTACTTC. Complete variable domain (other parts from reference TRBV5-1 and TRBJ2-5): KAGVTQTPRYLIKTRGQQVTLSCSPISGHRSVSWYQQTPGQGLQFLFEYFSETQRNKGNFPGRFSGRQFSNSRSEMNVSTLELGDSALYLCASSSGEETQYFGPGTRLLVL.

The chain is built from TRBV5-1 and TRBJ1-3; the D gene is possibly TRBD1 (6 bases). In germline, CDR1 is SGHRS, CDR2 YFSETQ. The V and J ends lost 4 bases and 0 bases respectively, with 14 bases between them. CDR3 length: 16 amino acids. In nucleotides, the CDR3 is TGCGCCAGCAGCCAATCGGGACAAGTCTCTGGAAACACCATATATTTT. This codes for CASSQSGQVSGNTIYF.

The J gene is TRBJ2-1, the V gene TRBV12-5; 10 bases agree with TRBD1. The CDR3 totals 14 residues. The V and J ends lost 6 bases and 8 bases, in that order; junction bases with no gene match: 7. In germline, CDR1 is LGHNT, CDR2 FRNRAP. The CDR3 reads CASGAGQGFDEQFF. The CDR3, as DNA: TGTGCTAGTGGAGCGGGACAGGGGTTCGATGAGCAGTTCTTC.

This chain uses TRBV30 with TRBJ1-2; 9 bases match TRBD1. V lost 3 bases, J lost 6 bases, and 5 bases stayed unmatched. The CDR3 consists of 13 residues. Germline V gene lookup returns CDR1 GTSNPN and CDR2 SVGIG (reference sequence). The chain's CDR3 is CAWSTGTGNGYTF. Written as DNA, the CDR3 is TGTGCCTGGAGCACCGGGACAGGGAATGGCTACACCTTC.

This chain connects TRBV5-1 to TRBJ2-5; the D is unclear. There are 15 residues in the CDR3. Trimming took 0 bases from V and 8 from J, leaving 17 bases between them. Germline-derived CDR1 and CDR2 are SGHRS and YFSETQ. For the CDR3, the DNA is TGCGCCAGCAGCTTGGATCGCCGGCCCCCTGATACCCAGTACTTC. It specifies CASSLDRRPPDTQYF.